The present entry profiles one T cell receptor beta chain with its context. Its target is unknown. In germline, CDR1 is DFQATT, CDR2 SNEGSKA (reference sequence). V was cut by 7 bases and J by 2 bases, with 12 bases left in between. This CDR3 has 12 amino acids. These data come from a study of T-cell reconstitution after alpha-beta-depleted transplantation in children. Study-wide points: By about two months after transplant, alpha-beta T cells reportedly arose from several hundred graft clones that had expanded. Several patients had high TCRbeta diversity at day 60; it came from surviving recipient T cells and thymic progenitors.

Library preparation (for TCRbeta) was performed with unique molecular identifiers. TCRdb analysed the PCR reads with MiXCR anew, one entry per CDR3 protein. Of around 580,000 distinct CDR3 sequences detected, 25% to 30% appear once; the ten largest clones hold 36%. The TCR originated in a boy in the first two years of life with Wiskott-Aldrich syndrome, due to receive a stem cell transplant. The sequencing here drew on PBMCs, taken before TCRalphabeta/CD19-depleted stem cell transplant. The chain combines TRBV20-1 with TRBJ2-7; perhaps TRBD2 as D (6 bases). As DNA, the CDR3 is TGCAGTGGAGGGACTGGAACCTACGAGCAGTACTTC. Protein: CSGGTGTYEQYF.